One sample yielded the 17 T cell receptor beta chains listed below, sequenced in a study of T cells in tumors after PD-1 blockade. Method: immunoSEQ multiplex PCR; TCRdb's copy keeps in-frame clones and lacks some. The data contain about 60,000 clones, around 74% of them singletons. Sequenced material: PBMCs, taken after anti-PD-1 treatment. The receptor set was obtained from a human donor with basal cell carcinoma.

This clone was seen a few times. The rearrangement joins TRBV7-9 to TRBJ2-5, with 8 bases identical to TRBD2. V lost 1 base and J lost 5; bases outside the gene matches: 6. This CDR3 is built from 15 residues. The germline CDR1 and CDR2 sequences are SEHNR and FQNEAQ (reference sequence). In nucleotides, the CDR3 is TGTGCCAGCAGCTTAGTTGGGACTAGTGGGGAGACCCAGTACTTC. It yields the protein CASSLVGTSGETQYF.

This clone appeared a few times. This chain uses TRBV29-1 with TRBJ2-1, with TRBD1 matching 10 bases. V dropped 5 bases and J dropped 5; count of bases not matched to a gene: 6. The CDR3 spans 14 residues. Per germline, CDR1 SQVTM and CDR2 ANQGSEA. The CDR3 region has the DNA TGCAGCGTTCGGGACAGGGGTTGGGACAATGAGCAGTTCTTC. This codes for CSVRDRGWDNEQFF.

The chain uses TRBV29-1 and TRBJ2-7, with 7 bases fitting TRBD2. CDR1 SQVTM and CDR2 ANQGSEA come from the germline V gene. Losses at the gene ends were 6 bases for V and 3 bases for J; bases not matched to a gene: 2. CDR3 length: 11 amino acids. The CDR3 DNA reads TGCAGCGTCGGGGAGGGCTACGAGCAGTACTTC. Protein product: CSVGEGYEQYF.

The rearrangement joins TRBV7-8 to TRBJ2-3; TRBD2 agrees at 16 bases. V lost 5 bases, J lost 6 bases, and 5 bases stayed unmatched. This CDR3 spans 16 amino acids. Germline V lookup: CDR1 SGHVS, CDR2 FQNEAQ. The CDR3 coding sequence is TGTGCCAGCAGCCCGGGACTAGCGGGGGGGCCTGATACGCAGTATTTT. Translation: CASSPGLAGGPDTQYF.

This sequence joins TRBV30 and TRBJ1-5; D ambiguous. The CDR3 extends over 14 amino acids. Trimming left V 0 bases short and J 3 bases short, with 9 bases between. Per the germline V gene, CDR1 is GTSNPN and CDR2 is SVGIG (reference sequence). CDR3 protein: CAWSVRGFNQPQHF. DNA of the CDR3: TGTGCCTGGAGTGTACGCGGTTTCAATCAGCCCCAGCATTTT.

The chain employs TRBV6-5 and TRBJ2-3; perhaps TRBD2 as D (6 bases). V shed 4 bases and J shed 4 bases, with 18 bases lying between them. This CDR3 contains 16 residues. Germline-derived CDR1 and CDR2 are MNHEY and SVGAGI. The CDR3 spells CASSSPFGLAADTQYF. For the CDR3, the DNA is TGTGCCAGCAGTTCGCCCTTCGGATTAGCGGCAGATACGCAGTATTTT.

This clone is a singleton in its sample. The chain combines TRBV6-5 with TRBJ1-2, with D hard to call. Trimming pared 2 bases from V and 4 bases from J, leaving 8 bases between. Germline CDR1 is MNHEY and CDR2 is SVGAGI. CDR3 size: 13 residues. CDR3 in amino acids: CASSYSGGYGYTF. The CDR3 region has the DNA TGTGCCAGCAGTTACAGCGGCGGCTATGGCTACACCTTC.

The chain carries TRBV12-5 and TRBJ2-1; possibly TRBD1 for D (5 bases). The CDR3 loop spans 12 amino acids. V was cut by 6 bases and J by 5 bases, with 8 bases left in between. Germline values: CDR1 LGHNT, CDR2 FRNRAP. The CDR3 reads CASGRQNNEQFF. CDR3 DNA sequence: TGTGCTAGTGGAAGACAGAACAATGAGCAGTTCTTC.

The chain joins TRBV19 to TRBJ1-4, with 8 nucleotides matching TRBD1. Germline V gene sequence: CDR1 LNHDA, CDR2 SQIVND (reference sequence). The J segment lost 14 bases and the V segment lost 4 bases, leaving 18 bases of the junction unmatched. This CDR3 is built from 16 residues. The CDR3 protein is CASSTRTGIDRKELFF. The CDR3 bases are TGTGCCAGTAGTACCCGGACAGGGATAGATAGAAAAGAGCTGTTTTTT.

This rearrangement joins TRBV2 to TRBJ1-1; D call uncertain. The CDR3 runs 17 residues. Germline CDR1 and CDR2: SNHLY and FYNNEI. Trimming left V 4 bases short and J 1 base short, with 19 bases between. The CDR3 loop reads CASSAQGLGKGNTEAFF. The CDR3 region has the DNA TGTGCCAGCAGTGCTCAAGGGTTGGGAAAGGGGAACACTGAAGCTTTCTTT.

This sequence joins TRBV5-4 and TRBJ2-7; 8 bases map to TRBD2. V was pared by 1 base and J by 5 bases, with 5 bases of the junction left unmatched. The length of the CDR3 is 14 residues. Germline values: CDR1 SGHNT, CDR2 YYREEE (reference sequence). CDR3 DNA: TGTGCCAGCAGCTTGACGGGGGGGAGTGACGAGCAGTACTTC. Its translation is CASSLTGGSDEQYF.

The gene calls are TRBV13 and TRBJ1-6; D is perhaps TRBD1 (5 bases). V was clipped by 4 bases and J by 10 bases, with 14 bases between them. The CDR3 is made up of 14 amino acids. Germline CDR1 and CDR2: PRHDT and FYEKMQ (reference sequence). The CDR3 protein is CASSSTGTASPLHF. The CDR3 region has the DNA TGTGCCAGCAGCTCCACAGGTACTGCGTCACCCCTCCACTTT.

The chain links TRBV13 to TRBJ1-1, with 7 nucleotides matching TRBD1. The CDR3 runs to 15 residues. CDR1 and CDR2 (germline): PRHDT, FYEKMQ (reference sequence). V was clipped by 3 bases and J by 1 base; unmatched bases: 5. For the CDR3, the DNA is TGTGCCAGCAGCTTCCGGACAGGAACGAACACTGAAGCTTTCTTT. It is translated as CASSFRTGTNTEAFF.

The J gene is TRBJ2-7, the V gene TRBV27, with D unclear. Germline-derived CDR1 and CDR2 are MNHEY and SMNVEV (reference sequence). This CDR3 comprises 15 residues. Trimming cost V 2 bases and J 0 bases, with 11 bases left between them. CDR3: CASSLAALNSYEQYF. DNA of the CDR3: TGTGCCAGCAGTTTAGCCGCCTTAAACTCCTACGAGCAGTACTTC.

Only one count was recorded for this clone. The chain has TRBV7-5 and TRBJ1-1. TRBV7-5 is an annotated pseudogene. This CDR3 contains 17 residues. CDR3 bases: TGTGCCAGAAGCCCCAGCCGGGACCGCACCCCGAACACTGAAGCTTTCTTT. Encoded protein: CARSPSRDRTPNTEAFF.

The CDR3 sequence: CASSLGGRDNSPLHF. DNA for the CDR3: TGTGCCAGCAGCTTAGGGGGAAGGGATAATTCACCCCTCCACTTT. The chain is built from TRBV7-9 and TRBJ1-6; D unresolved. The CDR3 length is 15 residues. Trimming removed 1 base from V and 5 bases from J, with 9 bases in between. CDR1 is SEHNR and CDR2 is FQNEAQ in the germline V gene (reference sequence).

The chain recombines TRBV4-1 with TRBJ1-5; no clear D. Germline lookup yields CDR1 MGHRA and CDR2 YSYEKL. The CDR3 is made up of 14 amino acids. Trimming removed 1 base from V and 6 bases from J, with 10 bases in between. CDR3 sequence (DNA): TGCGCCAGCAGCCAAGTCGGGGTTATTCAGCCCCAGCATTTT. Amino acid sequence: CASSQVGVIQPQHF.